This T cell receptor beta chain came from a study of T cells expressing NK-cell markers. Study-wide results and limits: Of the CD8+ T cells in over five donors, roughly 1.0-7.5% belonged to dominant NKG2C+ clonotypes.

The CDR3 spans 16 residues. Per germline, CDR1 LGHDT and CDR2 YNNKEL (reference sequence). After re-calling the 5' RACE reads, TCRdb lists one entry per CDR3 protein, DNA absent. The sample data list about 160,000 distinct CDR3 sequences. In regard to this clonotype: Its antigen is undetermined.

V usage is TRBV3-1 and J usage is TRBJ2-1; TCRdb's assignment of TRBD1 cannot be checked, as there is no DNA. The receptor was derived from a man aged 18-75 years in good health. Sequences were obtained from blood T cells: a sorted CD56 or NKG2C T cell subset, CD4+ or CD8+ T cells, or bulk PBMC T cells (not recorded which). CDR3 protein: CASRPEQGPSYNEQFF.